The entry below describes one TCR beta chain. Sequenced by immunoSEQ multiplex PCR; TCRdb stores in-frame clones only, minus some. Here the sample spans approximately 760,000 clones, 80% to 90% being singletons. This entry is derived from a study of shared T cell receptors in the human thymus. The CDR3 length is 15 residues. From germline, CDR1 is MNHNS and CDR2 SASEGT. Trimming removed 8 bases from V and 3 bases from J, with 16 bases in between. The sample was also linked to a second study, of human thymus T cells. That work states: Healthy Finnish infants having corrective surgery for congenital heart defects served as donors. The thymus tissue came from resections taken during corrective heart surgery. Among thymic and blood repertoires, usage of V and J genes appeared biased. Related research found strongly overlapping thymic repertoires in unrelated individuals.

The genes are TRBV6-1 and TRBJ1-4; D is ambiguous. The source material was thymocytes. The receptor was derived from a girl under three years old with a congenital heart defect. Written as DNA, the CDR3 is TGTGCCAGCCACCCAACGCGGGCCGCTAATGAAAAACTGTTTTTT. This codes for CASHPTRAANEKLFF.